A selection of T cell receptor beta chains follows, all from one sample in a study of technical replicates of blood from several donors. TCRdb keeps only in-frame clones here, not all; method: immunoSEQ multiplex PCR. The sample holds some 94,000 clones, about 96% seen once. The sequenced sample was T cells isolated from PBMCs. The origin of the receptors is a human donor in good health. Both conserved end residues are part of each CDR3. Fields, in order: J gene, V gene, D gene, clone size, CDR3 DNA, CDR3 protein. A D gene is named only where the DNA matches it firmly. Size tells how often a clone was seen (once, few, many) or the class of an expanded clone, and some rows leave it out.

TRBJ1-2 TRBV5-1 TRBD1 - TGCGCCAGCAGCTTGAACCAGGGGGCCAGTGGCTACACCTTC CASSLNQGASGYTF
TRBJ2-1 TRBV5-1 - - TGCGCCAGCAGCTTTAGTCGTCGGGGCAATGAGCAGTTCTTC CASSFSRRGNEQFF
TRBJ1-2 TRBV6-5 - once TGTGCCAGCAGTTACGGGCGGGGCTATGGCTACACCTTC CASSYGRGYGYTF
TRBJ2-7 TRBV25-1 TRBD2 - TGTGCCAGCAGTGGGAGCGGGACTGTCAACGAGCAGTACTTC CASSGSGTVNEQYF
TRBJ2-3 TRBV30 TRBD2 - TGTGCCTGGAGAGGACTAGCAGTTACAGATACGCAGTATTTT CAWRGLAVTDTQYF
TRBJ2-7 TRBV9 - - TGTGCCAGCAGCGTAGGACAGCAAAACTACGAGCAGTACTTC CASSVGQQNYEQYF
TRBJ2-5 TRBV7-2 TRBD1 once TGTGCCAGCAGCCTACGGACAGGTTTAACGGAGACCCAGTACTTC CASSLRTGLTETQYF
TRBJ2-7 TRBV5-4 - - TGTGCCAGCAGCTTGGAGCTAGCGAGTTCCTACGAGCAGTACTTC CASSLELASSYEQYF
TRBJ2-1 TRBV7-6 TRBD2 - TGTGCCAGCAGCTTAGCGCCCCAGCGGGAGGGCAGAGATGAGCAGTTCTTC CASSLAPQREGRDEQFF
TRBJ1-1 TRBV7-3 TRBD1 - TGTGCCAGCAGCTTAAGAGGCGCAGGGGGAACTGAAGCTTTCTTT CASSLRGAGGTEAFF
TRBJ1-5 TRBV19 - - TGTGCCAGTAGTATCGCGGGGGATAGCAATCAGCCCCAGCATTTT CASSIAGDSNQPQHF
TRBJ2-4 TRBV5-4 TRBD2 - TGTGCCAGCAGCCTTAGCGGGGTTCTAGCCAAAAACATTCAGTACTTC CASSLSGVLAKNIQYF
TRBJ1-2 TRBV7-2 TRBD1 - TGTGCCAGCAGCCCGGGGGGGACAGCTTATGGCTACACCTTC CASSPGGTAYGYTF
TRBJ2-1 TRBV2 TRBD2 - TGTGCCAGCAGTGATGGGGAGGGCGGCGGTACCTTAAAGAATGAGCAGTTCTTC CASSDGEGGGTLKNEQFF
TRBJ1-4 TRBV6-5 TRBD1 - TGTGCCAGCAGTAGGACAGGGCACTATGAAAAACTGTTTTTT CASSRTGHYEKLFF
TRBJ2-5 TRBV7-2 TRBD1 - TGTGCCAGCAGCTCGCGACCGGGACAGCAAGAGACCCAGTACTTC CASSSRPGQQETQYF
TRBJ1-1 TRBV9 TRBD1 - TGTGCCAGCAGCACCTCTCACCAGGGGGCCGGCACTGAAGCTTTCTTT CASSTSHQGAGTEAFF
TRBJ2-3 TRBV27 TRBD2 - TGTGCCAGCAGTTTATGGACTAGCGGGAGCCGCACAGATACGCAGTATTTT CASSLWTSGSRTDTQYF
TRBJ1-5 TRBV4-2 - - TGTGCCAGCAGCCAATCAGGGGAGCCCCAGCATTTT CASSQSGEPQHF
TRBJ2-5 TRBV28 TRBD2 - TGTGCCAGCAGTTTTGATAGCGGGAGGGCCACGGAGACCCAGTACTTC CASSFDSGRATETQYF
TRBJ1-2 TRBV27 - - TGTGCCAGCAGGGACAGCTACTATGGCTACACCTTC CASRDSYYGYTF
TRBJ2-4 TRBV7-9 - - TGTGCCAGCAGCTCCGGGAATGGACGGACCGTGAGGTACATTCAGTACTTC CASSSGNGRTVRYIQYF
TRBJ2-7 TRBV27 - - TGTGCCAGCAGTTTATCTAGGGGACAAAGCTCCTACGAGCAGTACTTC CASSLSRGQSSYEQYF
TRBJ1-4 TRBV18 - - TGTGCCAGCTCACCGAAAGGGGATGAAAAACTGTTTTTT CASSPKGDEKLFF
TRBJ2-6 TRBV5-1 TRBD2 once TGCGCCAGCAGCTTGGTGGCTAGCGGGAGCTCTGGGGCCAACGTCCTGACTTTC CASSLVASGSSGANVLTF
TRBJ2-7 TRBV25-1 - - TGTGCCAGCAGTGAATATAGAGGGCTCGAGCAGTACTTC CASSEYRGLEQYF
TRBJ1-5 TRBV7-3 TRBD1 - TGTGCCAGCAGTGAGCTAAGGACAGGCCATCAGCCCCAGCATTTT CASSELRTGHQPQHF
TRBJ2-7 TRBV5-1 - - TGCGCCAGCAGCTTGGCCGTGCGAACCTCCTACGAGCAGTACTTC CASSLAVRTSYEQYF
TRBJ2-1 TRBV29-1 - - TGCAGCGGGGGACAGGGAGACGGGAGGGAGTTCTTC CSGGQGDGREFF
TRBJ2-2 TRBV7-9 - few TGTGCCAGCAGTTACAGGGTAGACGGGGAGCTGTTTTTT CASSYRVDGELFF
TRBJ2-7 TRBV9 TRBD1 - TGTGCCAGCAGCGTAGGTATCGCCGGGACAGCCTACGAGCAGTACTTC CASSVGIAGTAYEQYF
TRBJ2-4 TRBV6-1 TRBD1 - TGTGCCAGCAGTCCGGGACAGGGGTTTCGAGGAGAGGACTTC CASSPGQGFRGEDF
TRBJ2-5 TRBV4-3 TRBD2 - TGCGCCAGCAGTAGGGGACTAGCGGGATATACCAGAACGCAAGAGACCCAGTACTTC CASSRGLAGYTRTQETQYF
TRBJ2-1 TRBV18 - - TGTGCCAGCTCACCGGGTGGGGGGAGTGAGCAGTTCTTC CASSPGGGSEQFF
TRBJ1-1 TRBV7-2 - few TGTGCCAGCAGCTTCCTACTTTGGACTGAAGCTTTCTTT CASSFLLWTEAFF
TRBJ2-7 TRBV11-2 TRBD2 - TGTGCCAGCAGCTTCTCGCGGGGGGCCTACGAGCAGTACTTC CASSFSRGAYEQYF
TRBJ2-3 TRBV5-6 TRBD2 - TGTGCCAGCAGCCTGAGCGGGACTAGCACAGATACGCAGTATTTT CASSLSGTSTDTQYF